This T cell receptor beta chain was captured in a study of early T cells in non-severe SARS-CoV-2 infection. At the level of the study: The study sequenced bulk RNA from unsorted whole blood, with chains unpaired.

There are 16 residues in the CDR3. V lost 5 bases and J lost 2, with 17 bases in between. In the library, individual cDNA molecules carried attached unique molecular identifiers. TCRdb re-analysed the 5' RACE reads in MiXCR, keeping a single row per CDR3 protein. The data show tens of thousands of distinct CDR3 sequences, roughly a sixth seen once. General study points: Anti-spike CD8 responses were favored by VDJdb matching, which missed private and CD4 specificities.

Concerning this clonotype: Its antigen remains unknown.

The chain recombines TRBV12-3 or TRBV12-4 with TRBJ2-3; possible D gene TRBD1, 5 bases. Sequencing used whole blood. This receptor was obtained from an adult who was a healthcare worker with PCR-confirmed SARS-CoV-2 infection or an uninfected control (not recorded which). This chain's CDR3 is CASSGFDRSNTDTQYF. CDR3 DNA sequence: TGTGCCAGCAGTGGGTTCGACAGATCAAACACAGATACGCAGTATTTT.